The clone carrying this T cell receptor beta chain was found once. What it binds is not known. Germline loops: CDR1 MNHEY, CDR2 SMNVEV (reference sequence). Trimming shortened V by 4 bases and J by 14 bases, and 12 bases separated the two germline ends. The CDR3 totals 12 residues. This sample stems from a study of T cell responses to AZD1222 COVID-19 vaccine. Overall study results and limits: Epitopes outside B.1.351 and B.1.1.7 mutated regions reportedly drew nearly half of spike TCRs. Donors, mostly white British, included more females; clonal diversity was possibly underestimated. Across spike, vaccine-associated CD4 TCRs were found, dominant at 160-218 and 743-854.

Clones were sequenced by immunoSEQ multiplex PCR, and TCRdb holds only the in-frame ones, with some missing. The table shows about 140,000 clones, with 90% to 95% occurring only once. The sequences come from peripheral blood, collected on day 0 of AZD1222 vaccination. This chain uses TRBV27 with TRBJ1-6, with no clear D. The TCR comes from an adult in good health. DNA for the CDR3: TGTGCCAGCAGTTCCTCGTTTAAATCCCTCCACTTT. This gives the protein CASSSSFKSLHF.